This T cell receptor beta chain was observed in a study of neurological immune-mediated disorders. General study results and limits: HTLV-1-associated myelopathy had the most TCR clonal expansion, while multiple sclerosis had the least, a level that fell below healthy controls. The study found no CDR3 amino acid sequences shared by expanded clones across subjects, suggesting private repertoires in all groups.

Unsorted libraries were generated from 2 million PBMCs. These cells had been stored in RNAlater at -80 C. Germline V lookup: CDR1 SGHRS, CDR2 YFSETQ. The CDR3 extends over 13 amino acids. With 4 bases removed from V and 3 bases from J, the gap between germline ends came to 8 bases. Of note for this clonotype: Its antigen remains unknown.

Synthesis of cDNA was performed by 5'RACE using 10-nucleotide random UMIs. Via MiXCR, TCRdb re-called the 5' RACE reads, giving one row per CDR3 protein. Here the sample spans 18,000 or so distinct CDR3 sequences, around 28% being singletons. V is TRBV5-1 and J is TRBJ2-4; D call uncertain. Material: PBMCs. The source of this sequence is a man between 50 and 59 years old with HTLV-1-associated myelopathy (HAM/TSP). In DNA, the CDR3 is TGCGCCAGCAGCACGGCGCACAAAAACATTCAGTACTTC. Encoded protein: CASSTAHKNIQYF.